The present entry profiles one T cell receptor beta chain with its context. Its antigen remains unknown. TCRdb re-called the 5' RACE reads through MiXCR, storing one row per CDR3 protein. The sample holds 500,000 to 650,000 distinct CDR3 sequences, 7% to 7.5% seen once. The record originates from a study of identical twins. Study findings and constraints: Twins shared beta out-of-frame sequences in excess, but this excess was weaker. Insertion counts were lower in abundant cord blood beta clonotypes, a trend that memory repertoires did not show. A cross-sectional statistical analysis, not follow-up of the same donors, supported the conclusions.

The V segment lost 1 base and the J segment 9 bases; nucleotides outside the gene matches: 10. Germline assignment: CDR1 DFQATT and CDR2 SNEGSKA (reference sequence). This CDR3 is 15 amino acids long. This same sample was also part of a study on yellow fever vaccine responses in identical twins.

V usage is TRBV20-1 and J usage is TRBJ2-1; 9 bases line up with TRBD2. The sequenced material came from PBMCs. This TCR was recovered from a woman aged 18-29 years in good health. DNA for the CDR3: TGCAGTGCTAGAGCGGGCGGGGGGGGGCAGGGTGAGCAGTTCTTC. As protein: CSARAGGGGQGEQFF.